The present T cell receptor beta chain was sequenced within a study of regulatory and conventional T cells in RAG deficiency. The sorted regulatory T cells were CD4+, CD25-high and CD127-low, with genomic DNA sequenced. CDR3 length: 16 residues. The V end lost 1 base, the J end lost 5 bases, and 14 bases lay between the germline ends. Clones were sequenced by immunoSEQ multiplex PCR, and TCRdb holds only the in-frame ones, with some missing. The sample includes about 19,000 clones, about nine tenths of them seen just once. This clone was seen only a few times. These same records also appear under a second study, on regulatory T cells. That paper states: The primer mix had 52 TRBV and 13 TRBJ primers.

The receptor was derived from a human donor in good health. The chain carries TRBV23-1 and TRBJ1-4; D gene uncertain. TRBV23-1 is assigned to the ORF class and has an uncertain function. The sequenced material came from Tregs sorted from blood. For the CDR3, the DNA is TGCGCCAGCAGTCAATTCCGATGCGGCCCCAATGAAAAACTGTTTTTT. This translates into CASSQFRCGPNEKLFF.